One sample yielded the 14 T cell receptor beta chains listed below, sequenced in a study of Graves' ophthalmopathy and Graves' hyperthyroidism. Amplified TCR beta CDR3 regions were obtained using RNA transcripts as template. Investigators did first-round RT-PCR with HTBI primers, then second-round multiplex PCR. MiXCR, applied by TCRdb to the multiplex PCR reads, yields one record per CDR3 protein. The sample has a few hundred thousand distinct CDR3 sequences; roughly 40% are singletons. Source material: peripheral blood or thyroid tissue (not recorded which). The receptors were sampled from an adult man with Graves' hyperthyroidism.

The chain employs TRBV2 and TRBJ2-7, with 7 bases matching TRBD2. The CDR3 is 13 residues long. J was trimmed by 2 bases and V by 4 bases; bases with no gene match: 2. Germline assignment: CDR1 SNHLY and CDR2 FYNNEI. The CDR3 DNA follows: TGTGCCAGCAGTGCGGGAGGTCCCTACGAGCAGTACTTC. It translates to CASSAGGPYEQYF.

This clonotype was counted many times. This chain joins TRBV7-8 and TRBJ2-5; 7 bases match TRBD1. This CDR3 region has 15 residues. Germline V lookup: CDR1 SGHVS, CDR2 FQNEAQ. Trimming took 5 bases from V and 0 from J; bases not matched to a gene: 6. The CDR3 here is CASSPSTGNQETQYF. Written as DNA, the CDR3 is TGTGCCAGCAGCCCCTCGACAGGGAACCAAGAGACCCAGTACTTC.

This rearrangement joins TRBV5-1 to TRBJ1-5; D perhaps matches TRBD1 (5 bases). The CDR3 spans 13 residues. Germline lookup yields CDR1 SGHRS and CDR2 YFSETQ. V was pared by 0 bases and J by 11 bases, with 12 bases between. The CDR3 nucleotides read TGCGCCAGCAGCTTGGGACAGAGGGAGACCCAGCATTTT. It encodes CASSLGQRETQHF.

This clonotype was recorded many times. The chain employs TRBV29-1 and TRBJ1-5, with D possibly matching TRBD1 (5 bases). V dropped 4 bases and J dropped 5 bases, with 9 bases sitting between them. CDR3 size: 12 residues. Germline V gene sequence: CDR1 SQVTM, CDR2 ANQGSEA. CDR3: CSVGDADQPQHF. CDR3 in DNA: TGCAGCGTTGGGGACGCCGATCAGCCCCAGCATTTT.

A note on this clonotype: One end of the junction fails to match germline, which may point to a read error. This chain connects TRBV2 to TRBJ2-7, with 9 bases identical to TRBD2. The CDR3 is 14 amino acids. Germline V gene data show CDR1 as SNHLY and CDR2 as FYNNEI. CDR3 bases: TGTGCCAGCAGTAAGGGACTAGCCCCCGGGGAGCTGTACTTC. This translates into CASSKGLAPGELYF.

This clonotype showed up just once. CDR3 protein: CSLDAGSPLHF. The CDR3 DNA is TGCAGCTTGGACGCGGGATCTCCCCTCCACTTT. V gene TRBV29-1 combines with J gene TRBJ1-6; D ambiguous. CDR1 and CDR2 (germline): SQVTM, ANQGSEA. The CDR3 contains 11 residues. V lost 8 bases, J lost 13 bases, and 15 bases lay in between.

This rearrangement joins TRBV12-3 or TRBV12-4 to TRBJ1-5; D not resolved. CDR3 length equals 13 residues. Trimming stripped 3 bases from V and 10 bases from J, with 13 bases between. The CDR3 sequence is CASSLRRDRPQHF. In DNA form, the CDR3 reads TGTGCCAGCAGTTTGAGGCGGGATCGACCCCAGCATTTT.

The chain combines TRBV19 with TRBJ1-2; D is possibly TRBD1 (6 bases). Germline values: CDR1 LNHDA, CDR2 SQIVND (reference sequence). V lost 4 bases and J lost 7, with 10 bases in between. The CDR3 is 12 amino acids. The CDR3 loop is CASSTGQSGYTF. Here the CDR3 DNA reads TGTGCCAGTAGTACCGGACAGTCTGGCTACACCTTC.

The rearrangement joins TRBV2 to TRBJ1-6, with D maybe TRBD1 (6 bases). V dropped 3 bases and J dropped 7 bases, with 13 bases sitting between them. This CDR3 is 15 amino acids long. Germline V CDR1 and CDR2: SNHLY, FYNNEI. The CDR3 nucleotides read TGTGCCAGCAGTGATGGGGGCACGTGGAATTCACCCCTCCACTTT. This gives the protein CASSDGGTWNSPLHF.

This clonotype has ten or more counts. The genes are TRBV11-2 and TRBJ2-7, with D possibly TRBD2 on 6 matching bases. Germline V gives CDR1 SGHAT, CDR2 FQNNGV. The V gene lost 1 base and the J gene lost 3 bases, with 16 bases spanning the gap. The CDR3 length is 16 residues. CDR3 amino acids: CASSLGVGGTGYEQYF. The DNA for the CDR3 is TGTGCCAGCAGCTTAGGAGTCGGCGGGACTGGCTACGAGCAGTACTTC.

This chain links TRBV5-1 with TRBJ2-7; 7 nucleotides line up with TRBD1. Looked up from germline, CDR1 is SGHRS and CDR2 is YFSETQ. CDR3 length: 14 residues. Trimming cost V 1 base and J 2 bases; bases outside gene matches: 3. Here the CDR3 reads CASSLKGGAYEQYF. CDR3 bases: TGCGCCAGCAGCTTGAAAGGGGGCGCCTACGAGCAGTACTTC.

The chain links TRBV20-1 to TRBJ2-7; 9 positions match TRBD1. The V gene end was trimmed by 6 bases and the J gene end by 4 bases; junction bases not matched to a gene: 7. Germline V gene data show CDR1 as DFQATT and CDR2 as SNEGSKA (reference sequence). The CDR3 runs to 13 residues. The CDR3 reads CSAQNRGPYEQYF. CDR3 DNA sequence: TGCAGTGCCCAAAACAGGGGGCCTTACGAGCAGTACTTC.

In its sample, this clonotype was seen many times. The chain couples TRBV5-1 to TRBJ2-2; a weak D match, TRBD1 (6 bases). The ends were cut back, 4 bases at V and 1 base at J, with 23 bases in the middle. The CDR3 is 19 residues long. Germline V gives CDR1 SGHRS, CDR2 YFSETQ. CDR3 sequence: CASSLYITGFAVNTGELFF. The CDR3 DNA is TGCGCCAGCAGCCTGTATATAACAGGGTTTGCGGTGAACACCGGGGAGCTGTTTTTT.

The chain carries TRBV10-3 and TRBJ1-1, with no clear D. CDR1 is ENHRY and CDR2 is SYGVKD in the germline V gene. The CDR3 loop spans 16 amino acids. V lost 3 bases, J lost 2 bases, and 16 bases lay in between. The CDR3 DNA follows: TGTGCCATCAGTGAAGACCGGATCTCGGCCAACACTGAAGCTTTCTTT. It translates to CAISEDRISANTEAFF.